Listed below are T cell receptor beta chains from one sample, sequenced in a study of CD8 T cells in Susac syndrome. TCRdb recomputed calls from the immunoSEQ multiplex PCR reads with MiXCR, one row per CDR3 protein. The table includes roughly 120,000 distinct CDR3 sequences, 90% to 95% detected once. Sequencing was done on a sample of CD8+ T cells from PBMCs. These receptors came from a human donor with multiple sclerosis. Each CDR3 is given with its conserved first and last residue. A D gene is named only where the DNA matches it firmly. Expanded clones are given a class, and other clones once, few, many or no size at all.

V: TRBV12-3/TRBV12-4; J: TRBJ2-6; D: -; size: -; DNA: TGTGCCAGCAGTCCCTCGGAATCTGGGGCCAACGTCCTGACTTTC; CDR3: CASSPSESGANVLTF
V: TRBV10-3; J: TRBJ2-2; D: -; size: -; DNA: TGTGCCATCAGTGAGCTCAACACCGGGGAGCTGTTTTTT; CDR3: CAISELNTGELFF
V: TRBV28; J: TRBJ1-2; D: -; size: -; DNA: TGTGCCAGCAGTCCGCGTGGCCTGTCGGTGGGCTACACCTTC; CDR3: CASSPRGLSVGYTF
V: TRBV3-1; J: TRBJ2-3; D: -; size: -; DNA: TGTGCCAGCACCCTGGCCTTGTCACCAGATACGCAGTATTTT; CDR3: CASTLALSPDTQYF
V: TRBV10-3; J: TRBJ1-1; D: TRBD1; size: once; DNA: TGTGCCATCAGCCCACAGGGGACTGAAGCTTTCTTT; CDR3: CAISPQGTEAFF
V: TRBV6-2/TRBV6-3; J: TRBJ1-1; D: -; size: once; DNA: TGTGCCAGCAGGACGGGGCTAGAAGCTTTCTTT; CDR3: CASRTGLEAFF
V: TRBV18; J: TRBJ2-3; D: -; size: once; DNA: TGTGCCAGCTCACCGGCCGATCTCAGGGACAAAGATACGCAGTATTTT; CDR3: CASSPADLRDKDTQYF
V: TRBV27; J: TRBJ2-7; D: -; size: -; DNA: TGTGCCAGCATTGGGGTCGGGCACGAGCAGTACTTC; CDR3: CASIGVGHEQYF
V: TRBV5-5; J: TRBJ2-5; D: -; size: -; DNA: TGTGCCAGCACCTTGAGAGGATGGGGGGCAGAGACCCAGTACTTC; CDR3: CASTLRGWGAETQYF
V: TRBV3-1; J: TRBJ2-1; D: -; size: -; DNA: TGTGCCAGCAGCCAAGGCCACCCGGCTAGCGTAAGCTCCTACAATGAGCAGTTCTTC; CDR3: CASSQGHPASVSSYNEQFF
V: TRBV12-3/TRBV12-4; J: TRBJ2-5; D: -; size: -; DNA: TGTGCCAGCACTGGGACTCGGGAGACCCAGTACTTC; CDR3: CASTGTRETQYF
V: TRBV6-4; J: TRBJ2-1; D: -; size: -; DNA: TGTGCCAGCAGTGACGGGTATGGAAACAATGAGCAGTTCTTC; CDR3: CASSDGYGNNEQFF
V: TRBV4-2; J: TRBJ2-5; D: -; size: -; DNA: TGTGCCAGCAGCCAAGTAGTGGGGGAGACCCAGTACTTC; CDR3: CASSQVVGETQYF
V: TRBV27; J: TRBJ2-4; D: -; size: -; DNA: TGTGCCAGCAGTTTATCAGGGGCCAACATTCAGTACTTC; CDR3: CASSLSGANIQYF
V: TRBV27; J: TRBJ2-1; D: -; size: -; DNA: TGTGCCAGCAGTTTGGGTCTCTCCTACAATGAGCAGTTCTTC; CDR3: CASSLGLSYNEQFF
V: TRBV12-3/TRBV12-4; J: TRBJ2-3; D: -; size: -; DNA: TGTGCCAGCACCCGGGCCCTTTACACAGATACGCAGTATTTT; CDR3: CASTRALYTDTQYF
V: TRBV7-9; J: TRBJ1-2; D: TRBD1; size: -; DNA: TGTGCCAGCAGCCTCGGCGCTCCGGGACAGGGCAAAGATGGGGTCACCTTC; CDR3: CASSLGAPGQGKDGVTF
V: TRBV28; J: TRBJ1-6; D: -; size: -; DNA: TGTGCCAGCAAGTGGCAGGAGGGAAACGGTTCACCCCTCCACTTT; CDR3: CASKWQEGNGSPLHF
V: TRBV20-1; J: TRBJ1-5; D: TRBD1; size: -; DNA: TGCAGTGCTAGAGATTTGACAGGGTATAGCAATCAGCCCCAGCATTTT; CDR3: CSARDLTGYSNQPQHF
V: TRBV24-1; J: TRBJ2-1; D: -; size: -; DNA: TGTGCCAGCCAGGCGGGGGCCCACAATGAGCAGTTCTTC; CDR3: CASQAGAHNEQFF
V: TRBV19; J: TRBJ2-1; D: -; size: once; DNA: TGTGCCAGTAGTATCAACAATGAGCAGTTCTTC; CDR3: CASSINNEQFF
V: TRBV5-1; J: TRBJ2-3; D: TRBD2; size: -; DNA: TGCGCCAGCAGCACGGGACTAGCGGGAGTTACGCAGTATTTT; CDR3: CASSTGLAGVTQYF
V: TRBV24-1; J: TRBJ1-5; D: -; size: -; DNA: TGTGCCACCAGTGACAGTGGTAGCAATCAGCCCCAGCATTTT; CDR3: CATSDSGSNQPQHF
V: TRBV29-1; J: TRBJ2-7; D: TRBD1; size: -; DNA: TGCAGCGTTTCGCTCGACAGGGGGGCCTACGAGCAGTACTTC; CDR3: CSVSLDRGAYEQYF
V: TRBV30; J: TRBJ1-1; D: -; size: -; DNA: TGTGCCTGGGGACCGGGGAACACTGAAGCTTTCTTT; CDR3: CAWGPGNTEAFF
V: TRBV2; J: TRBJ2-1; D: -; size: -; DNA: TGTGCCAGCAGCGCCTGGGTCTATGAGCAGTTCTTC; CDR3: CASSAWVYEQFF
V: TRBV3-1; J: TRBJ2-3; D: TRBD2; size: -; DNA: TGTGCCAGCAGCCAAGGGGGGGGACCACGCACAGATACGCAGTATTTT; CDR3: CASSQGGGPRTDTQYF
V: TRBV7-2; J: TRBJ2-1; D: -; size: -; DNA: TGTGCCAGCAGCCCCCTTGGGCCCCACCCCGACAATGAGCAGTTCTTC; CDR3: CASSPLGPHPDNEQFF
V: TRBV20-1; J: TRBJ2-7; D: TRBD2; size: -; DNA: TGCAGTGCTAGACCTTTTAGCGGGGGAAACTCCTACGAGCAGTACTTC; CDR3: CSARPFSGGNSYEQYF
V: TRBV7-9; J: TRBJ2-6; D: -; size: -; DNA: TGTGCCAGCAGCTCGCCTCCAGACCCTAGCTCTGGGACCAACGTCCTGACTTTC; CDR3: CASSSPPDPSSGTNVLTF
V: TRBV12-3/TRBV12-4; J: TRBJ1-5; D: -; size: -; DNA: TGTGCCAGCGTGGCAGGGAACAATCAGCCCCAGCATTTT; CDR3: CASVAGNNQPQHF
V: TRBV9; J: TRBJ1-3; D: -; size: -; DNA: TGTGCCAGCAGCGCCGAGGGTTCCTCTGGAAACACCATATATTTT; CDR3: CASSAEGSSGNTIYF
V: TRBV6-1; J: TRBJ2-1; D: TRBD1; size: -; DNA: TGTGCCAGCACCCACCACAGGGGGGCCCGTCGGAATGAGCAGTTCTTC; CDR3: CASTHHRGARRNEQFF
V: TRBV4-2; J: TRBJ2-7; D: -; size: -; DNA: TGTGCCAGCAGCCAAGGGCGTTTTGGGACTCCCTACGAGCAGTACTTC; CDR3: CASSQGRFGTPYEQYF
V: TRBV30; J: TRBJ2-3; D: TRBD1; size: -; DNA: TGTGCCTGGAGTGTGGGACAGGGGGTAGATACGCAGTATTTT; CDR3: CAWSVGQGVDTQYF
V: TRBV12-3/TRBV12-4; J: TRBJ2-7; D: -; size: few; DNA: TGTGCCAGCAGGGGGTACGAGCAGTACTTC; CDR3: CASRGYEQYF
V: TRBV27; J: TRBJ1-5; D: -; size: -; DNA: TGTGCCAGCAGTGACCAGGGGCGGGGGCAGCCCCAGCATTTT; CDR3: CASSDQGRGQPQHF
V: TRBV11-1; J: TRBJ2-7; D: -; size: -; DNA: TGTGCCAGCAGCTTAGCGGGACTCGCCTACGAGCAGTACTTC; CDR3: CASSLAGLAYEQYF
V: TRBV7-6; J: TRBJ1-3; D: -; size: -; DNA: TGTGCCAGCAGCTTAGTAGCCTTCACCCCCACCACTGGAAACACCATATATTTT; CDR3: CASSLVAFTPTTGNTIYF
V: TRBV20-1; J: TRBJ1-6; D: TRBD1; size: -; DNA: TGCAGTGTCCTCGGGACAGGCATCTCGCCCCTCCACTTT; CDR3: CSVLGTGISPLHF
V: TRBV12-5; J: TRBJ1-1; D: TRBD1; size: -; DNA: TGTGCTAGTCAACAGGGGAGGGGGACTGAAGCTTTCTTT; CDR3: CASQQGRGTEAFF
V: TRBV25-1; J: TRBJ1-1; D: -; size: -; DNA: TGTGCCAGCAGTGAATGGAACACTGAAGCTTTCTTT; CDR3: CASSEWNTEAFF
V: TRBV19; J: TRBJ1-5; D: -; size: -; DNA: TGTGCCAGTAGTGGGGGTCGTCAGGTCAATCAGCCCCAGCATTTT; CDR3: CASSGGRQVNQPQHF
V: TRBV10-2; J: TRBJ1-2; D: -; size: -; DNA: TGCGCCAGCAGTGAGTACGGACCCGACTATGGCTACACCTTC; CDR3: CASSEYGPDYGYTF
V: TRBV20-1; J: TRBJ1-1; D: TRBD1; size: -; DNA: TGCAGTGCTACCCCGGGACAGGGACTTTTTTCGGCTTATCGCACTGAAGCTTTCTTT; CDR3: CSATPGQGLFSAYRTEAFF
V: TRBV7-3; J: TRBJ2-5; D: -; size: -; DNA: TGTGCCAGCAGCTTAGGGGGGGGCCAGAAAGAGACCCAGTACTTC; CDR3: CASSLGGGQKETQYF
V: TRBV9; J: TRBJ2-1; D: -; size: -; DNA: TGTGCCAGCAGCCGGGGAATGACAGGCCTATACAATGAGCAGTTCTTC; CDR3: CASSRGMTGLYNEQFF
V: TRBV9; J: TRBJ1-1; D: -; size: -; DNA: TGTGCCAGCAGCGTGGGGGCGGGCACTGAAGCTTTCTTT; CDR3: CASSVGAGTEAFF
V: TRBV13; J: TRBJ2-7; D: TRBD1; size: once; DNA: TGTGCCAGCAGCTTAGGCCAGGGGGAACTCCGCTACGAGCAGTACTTC; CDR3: CASSLGQGELRYEQYF
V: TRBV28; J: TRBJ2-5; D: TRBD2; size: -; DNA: TGTGCCAGCAGCCCGGACTTCGCGGGGGTCCTCGGGGAGACCCAGTACTTC; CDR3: CASSPDFAGVLGETQYF
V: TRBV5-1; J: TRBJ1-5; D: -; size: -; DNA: TGCGCCAGCAGCCTAGGACCCCGGAGTTATAGCAATCAGCCCCAGCATTTT; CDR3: CASSLGPRSYSNQPQHF